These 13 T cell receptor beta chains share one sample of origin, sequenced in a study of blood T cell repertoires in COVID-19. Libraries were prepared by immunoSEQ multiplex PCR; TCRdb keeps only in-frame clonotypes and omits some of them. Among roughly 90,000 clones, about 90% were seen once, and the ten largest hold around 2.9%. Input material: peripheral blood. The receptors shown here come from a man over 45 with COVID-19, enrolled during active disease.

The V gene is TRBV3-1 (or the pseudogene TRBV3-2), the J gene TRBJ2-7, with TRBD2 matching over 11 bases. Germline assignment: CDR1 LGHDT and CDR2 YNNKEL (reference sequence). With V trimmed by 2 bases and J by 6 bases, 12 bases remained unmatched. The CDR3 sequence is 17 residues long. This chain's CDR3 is CASSQHGTSGSLGEQYF. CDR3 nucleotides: TGTGCCAGCAGCCAACACGGGACTAGCGGTTCTCTTGGCGAGCAGTACTTC.

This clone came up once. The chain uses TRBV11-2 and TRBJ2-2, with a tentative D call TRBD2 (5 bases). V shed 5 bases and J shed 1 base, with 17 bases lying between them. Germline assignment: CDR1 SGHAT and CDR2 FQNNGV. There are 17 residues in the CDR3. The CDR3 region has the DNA TGTGCCAGCAGCGAACTGGGAAGCGCGGGGAACACCGGGGAGCTGTTTTTT. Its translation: CASSELGSAGNTGELFF.

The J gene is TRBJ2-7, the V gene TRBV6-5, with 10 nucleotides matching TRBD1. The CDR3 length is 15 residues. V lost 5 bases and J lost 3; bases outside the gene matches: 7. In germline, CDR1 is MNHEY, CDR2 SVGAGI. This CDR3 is CASSNRGQGGYEQYF. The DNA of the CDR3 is TGTGCCAGCAGTAACCGCGGACAGGGGGGCTACGAGCAGTACTTC.

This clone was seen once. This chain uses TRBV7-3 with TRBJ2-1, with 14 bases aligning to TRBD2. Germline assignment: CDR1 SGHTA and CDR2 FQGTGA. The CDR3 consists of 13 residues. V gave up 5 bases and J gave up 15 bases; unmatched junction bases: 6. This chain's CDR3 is CASSPRTSGGLFF. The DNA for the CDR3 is TGTGCCAGCAGCCCTCGGACTAGCGGGGGGTTGTTCTTC.

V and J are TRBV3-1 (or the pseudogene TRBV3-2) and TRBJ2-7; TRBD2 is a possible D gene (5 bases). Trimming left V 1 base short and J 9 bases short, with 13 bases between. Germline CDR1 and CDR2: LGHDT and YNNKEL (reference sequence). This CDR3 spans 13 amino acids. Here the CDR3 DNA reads TGTGCCAGCAGCCAAGTCATCGGGGTTGGGCAGTACTTC. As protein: CASSQVIGVGQYF.

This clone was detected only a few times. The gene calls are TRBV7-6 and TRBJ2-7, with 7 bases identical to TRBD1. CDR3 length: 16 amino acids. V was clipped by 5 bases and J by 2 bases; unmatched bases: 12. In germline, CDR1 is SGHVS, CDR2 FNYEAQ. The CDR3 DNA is TGTGCCAGCAGCCCGAGCCCCGACAGGGTCCCCTACGAGCAGTACTTC. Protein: CASSPSPDRVPYEQYF. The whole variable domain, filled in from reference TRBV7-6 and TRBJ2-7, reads GAGVSQSPRYKVTKRGQDVALRCDPISGHVSLYWYRQALGQGPEFLTYFNYEAQQDKSGLPNDRFSAERPEGSISTLTIQRTEQRDSAMYRCASSPSPDRVPYEQYFGPGTRLTVT.

The DNA of the CDR3 is TGTGCCAGCAGGGGGGACAGGGGTTCTAACTATGGCTACACCTTC. As protein: CASRGDRGSNYGYTF. The rearrangement links TRBV6-5 to TRBJ1-2, with 10 bases lining up with TRBD1. The CDR3 has 15 residues. V was pared by 6 bases and J by 0 bases, with 4 bases of the junction left unmatched. Germline CDR1 MNHEY, CDR2 SVGAGI.

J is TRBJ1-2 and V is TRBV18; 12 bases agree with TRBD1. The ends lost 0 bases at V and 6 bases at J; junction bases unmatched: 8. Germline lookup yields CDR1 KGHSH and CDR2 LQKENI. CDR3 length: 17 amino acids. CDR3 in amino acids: CASSPPYPGQGADGYTF. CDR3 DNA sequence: TGTGCCAGCTCACCACCGTATCCGGGACAGGGGGCCGATGGCTACACCTTC.

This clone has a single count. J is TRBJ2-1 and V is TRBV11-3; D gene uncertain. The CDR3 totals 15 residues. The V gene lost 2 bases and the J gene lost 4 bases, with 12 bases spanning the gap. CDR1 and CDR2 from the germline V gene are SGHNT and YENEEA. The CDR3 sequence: CASSLSQTRYNEQFF. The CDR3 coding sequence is TGTGCCAGCAGCTTAAGCCAGACAAGATACAATGAGCAGTTCTTC.

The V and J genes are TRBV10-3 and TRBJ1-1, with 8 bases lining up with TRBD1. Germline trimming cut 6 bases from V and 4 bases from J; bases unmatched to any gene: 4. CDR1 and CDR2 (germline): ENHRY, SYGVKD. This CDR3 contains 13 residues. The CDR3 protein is CAIRGTGSTEAFF. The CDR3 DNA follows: TGTGCCATCAGGGGGACAGGCTCCACTGAAGCTTTCTTT.

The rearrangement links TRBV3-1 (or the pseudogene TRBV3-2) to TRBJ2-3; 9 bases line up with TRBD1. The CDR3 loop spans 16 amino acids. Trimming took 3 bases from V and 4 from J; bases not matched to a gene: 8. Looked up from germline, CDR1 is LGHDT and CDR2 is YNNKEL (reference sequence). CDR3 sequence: CASSHTGTGTPDTQYF. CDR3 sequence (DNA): TGTGCCAGCAGCCACACCGGGACAGGGACCCCAGATACGCAGTATTTT.

This CDR3 reads CASSSQGTSGGGRFF. The CDR3 DNA reads as TGTGCCAGCAGCTCGCAAGGGACTAGCGGGGGCGGGAGGTTCTTC. The chain is built from TRBV7-3 and TRBJ2-1; 14 bases are shared with TRBD2. CDR3 length: 15 residues. Germline CDR1 reads SGHTA; CDR2 reads FQGTGA. V gave up 4 bases and J gave up 15 bases; unmatched junction bases: 11.

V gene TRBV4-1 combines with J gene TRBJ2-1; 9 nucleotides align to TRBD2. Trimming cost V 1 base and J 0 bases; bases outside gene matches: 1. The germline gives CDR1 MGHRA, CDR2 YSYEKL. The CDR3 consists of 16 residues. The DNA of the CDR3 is TGCGCCAGCAGCCAAGGACTAGCGGCCTCCTACAATGAGCAGTTCTTC. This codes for CASSQGLAASYNEQFF.